This record covers a single T cell receptor beta chain. The record originates from a study of blood T cell repertoires in COVID-19. The junction had 13 bases not matched to a gene; V was cut back by 7 bases and J by 6 bases. Germline CDR1 LNHDA, CDR2 SQIVND (reference sequence). The CDR3 spans 16 residues. TCRdb's table, derived via immunoSEQ multiplex PCR, lists solely in-frame clones and lacks some. This table holds fewer than 200,000 clones, around 89% found once. V gene TRBV19 combines with J gene TRBJ2-1; TRBD2 aligns across 9 bases. Sequenced input: peripheral blood. The clonotype originates from a man between 45 and 60 years old who had recovered from COVID-19. Here the CDR3 DNA reads TGTGCCAGTACTCCTAGCCGAGTAGCGGGAGTCAATGAGCAGTTCTTC. It specifies CASTPSRVAGVNEQFF.